Here is one TCR beta chain with its context. The sample comes from a study of cytomegalovirus exposure and HLA in healthy donors. Germline assignment: CDR1 MDHEN and CDR2 SYDVKM. Deletions cut 5 bases from V and 4 bases from J, with 18 bases between. The CDR3 consists of 16 residues. PCR primers comprised 60 Vbeta and 13 Jbeta primers. Authors' processing steps: Later, tens of millions of unique TCR beta chains were counted in an analysis, and 8.5 million to 13 million of them were shared. The assay was immunoSEQ multiplex PCR, and TCRdb's table has in-frame clones only and misses some. The DNA was the basis for D and trimming; V, J and clone size are from that table. The table shows more than 150,000 clones, with less than 80% occurring only once.

This TCR came from a man aged 18 to 29 in good health and CMV-seronegative. Sequenced sample: PBMCs. V and J are TRBV28 and TRBJ1-5, with a weak D call TRBD1 (5 bases). CDR3 bases: TGTGCCAGCAGTCAACGGCCGTTTAAGGGGAATCAGCCCCAGCATTTT. This codes for CASSQRPFKGNQPQHF.